Detailed here is one T cell receptor (beta chain). With 60 Vbeta and 13 Jbeta primers, the PCR was carried out. Here immunoSEQ multiplex PCR was the method, and the copy in TCRdb shows in-frame clones only, minus some. The table has roughly 120,000 clones, 81% seen once. The germline CDR1 and CDR2 sequences are KGHSH and LQKENI. This CDR3 comprises 16 residues. The ends were cut back, 2 bases at V and 1 base at J, with 12 bases in the middle. This specimen comes from a study of cytomegalovirus exposure and HLA in healthy donors. The clonotype originates from a woman in her thirties in good health and CMV-seronegative. The gene calls are TRBV18 and TRBJ1-5, with D tentatively TRBD1 (5 bases). The sample was PBMCs. In DNA, the CDR3 is TGTGCCAGCTCACCAGGGGCAGGGAAGAGCAATCAGCCCCAGCATTTT. Protein: CASSPGAGKSNQPQHF.